This TCR beta chain was captured by sequencing in a study of Graves' ophthalmopathy and Graves' hyperthyroidism. Per the germline V gene, CDR1 is SGHAT and CDR2 is FQDESV (reference sequence). CDR3 length equals 16 residues. V lost 6 bases to trimming and J lost 3 bases; unmatched junction nucleotides: 9. RNA transcripts were the template, and TCR beta CDR3 regions were amplified from them. Amplification began with first-round RT-PCR using HTBI primers, then second-round multiplex PCR was performed. TCRdb re-called the multiplex PCR reads through MiXCR, storing one row per CDR3 protein. The repertoire holds around 340,000 distinct CDR3 sequences, with 17% as singletons. Having ophthalmopathy, the donors showed moderate-to-severe activity, CAS ≥3 and NOSPECS ≥4, with disease lasting under 3 months.

What was sequenced was peripheral blood. This clonotype was sampled from an adult man with Graves' ophthalmopathy. The J gene is TRBJ2-5, the V gene TRBV11-1; 11 nucleotides agree with TRBD2. The DNA of the CDR3 is TGTGCCAGCAGTGTCCTAGCGGGAGGAGAGGAAGAGACCCAGTACTTC. As protein: CASSVLAGGEEETQYF.